The 5 T cell receptor beta chains below were found in one sample sequenced in a study of blood T cell repertoires in COVID-19. The table came from immunoSEQ multiplex PCR; TCRdb's copy has only in-frame clones and leaves some out. The data show 360,000 or so clones, roughly 90% seen once. The sample comprised PBMCs or T cells enriched from blood (not recorded which). The receptors come from a woman younger than 45 who had been exposed to COVID-19.

The V call is TRBV7-9, the J call TRBJ2-7; no clear D. Deletions cut 1 base from V and 3 bases from J, with 4 bases between. This CDR3 has 12 residues. Germline lookup yields CDR1 SEHNR and CDR2 FQNEAQ (reference sequence). This CDR3 is CASSLVHYEQYF. The CDR3 DNA sequence: TGTGCCAGCAGCTTAGTCCACTACGAGCAGTACTTC.

In its sample, this clone was seen a few times. The chain is built from TRBV19 and TRBJ1-5, with D possibly being TRBD1 (6 bases). The germline gives CDR1 LNHDA, CDR2 SQIVND (reference sequence). The CDR3 loop spans 15 amino acids. Deletions cut 3 bases from V and 6 bases from J, with 15 bases between. In nucleotides, the CDR3 is TGTGCCAGTAGTATGGGGACACTGGGGGTTCAGCCCCAGCATTTT. Protein sequence: CASSMGTLGVQPQHF.

This rearrangement joins TRBV25-1 to TRBJ1-2; 7 bases align to TRBD1. The length of the CDR3 is 13 residues. The J segment lost 4 bases and the V segment lost 4 bases, leaving 3 bases of the junction unmatched. Germline assignment: CDR1 MGHDK and CDR2 SYGVNS. CDR3 bases: TGTGCCAGCAGTGTGGACAGGAGCTATGGCTACACCTTC. Translated, it gives CASSVDRSYGYTF.

The gene calls are TRBV5-1 and TRBJ2-2, with D tentatively TRBD1 (5 bases). The germline V gene encodes CDR1 SGHRS and CDR2 YFSETQ. The CDR3 extends over 16 amino acids. Trimming pared 1 base from V and 5 bases from J, leaving 15 bases between. CDR3 coding DNA: TGCGCCAGCAGCTTGTCCCTGGCAGGGAAAACCGGGGAGCTGTTTTTT. Protein sequence: CASSLSLAGKTGELFF.

The V gene is TRBV19, the J gene TRBJ2-7; 11 bases are a match to TRBD2. This CDR3 region has 16 residues. Germline trimming cut 7 bases from V and 3 bases from J; bases unmatched to any gene: 11. The V gene's germline CDR1 is LNHDA and CDR2 SQIVND (reference sequence). The CDR3 spells CASMRSGLAGGYEQYF. CDR3 coding DNA: TGTGCCAGTATGAGGAGCGGGCTAGCGGGAGGCTACGAGCAGTACTTC.